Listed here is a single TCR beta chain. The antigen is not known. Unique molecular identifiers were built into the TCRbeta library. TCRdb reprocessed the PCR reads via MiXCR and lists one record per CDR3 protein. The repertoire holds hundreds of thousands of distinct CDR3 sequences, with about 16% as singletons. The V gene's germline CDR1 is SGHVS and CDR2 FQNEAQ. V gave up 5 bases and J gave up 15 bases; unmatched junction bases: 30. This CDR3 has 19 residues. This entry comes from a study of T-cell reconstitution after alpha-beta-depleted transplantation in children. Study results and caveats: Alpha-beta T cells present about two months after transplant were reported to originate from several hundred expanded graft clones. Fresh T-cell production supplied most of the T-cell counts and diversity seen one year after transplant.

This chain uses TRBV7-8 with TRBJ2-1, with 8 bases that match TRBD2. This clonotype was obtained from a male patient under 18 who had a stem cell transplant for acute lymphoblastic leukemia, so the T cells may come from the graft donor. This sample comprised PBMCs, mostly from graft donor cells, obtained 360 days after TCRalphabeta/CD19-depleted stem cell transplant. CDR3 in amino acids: CASSPILSFTGTKGTRVFF. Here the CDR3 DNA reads TGTGCCAGCAGCCCTATTCTATCGTTTACCGGGACTAAAGGGACTAGGGTGTTCTTC.